This T cell receptor (beta chain) was captured by sequencing in a study of CD8+ T cells in alopecia areata. On the study more broadly: Dosing spanned 6 to 18 months on tofacitinib, then 6 months off drug.

CDR3 length: 14 residues. V was shortened by 3 bases and J by 1 base, with 9 bases between the two germline ends. Germline CDR1 SQVTM, CDR2 ANQGSEA. This clone was detected only a few times. Following RNA extraction, reverse transcription yielded cDNA that acted as the sequencing template. Method: immunoSEQ multiplex PCR; TCRdb's copy keeps in-frame clones and lacks some. This table has about 150,000 clones, roughly 50% appearing once. Lesional scalp punch biopsies and peripheral blood were collected from alopecia areata patients. The authors sorted CD4+ and CD8+ T cells from PBMCs. The sequencing input was CD4+ T cells sorted from blood. This clonotype was sampled from a human donor with alopecia areata. This rearrangement joins TRBV29-1 to TRBJ2-2; D is undetermined. Here the CDR3 reads CSVEKQLNTGELFF. The CDR3 bases are TGCAGCGTTGAGAAACAGCTGAACACCGGGGAGCTGTTTTTT.